This TCR beta chain was found in a study of cytomegalovirus exposure and HLA in healthy donors. Whole-study results and caveats: HLA restriction was apparent for most CMV-associated TCR beta chains in a later analysis. Sequencing likely produced, as an artifact, a cluster of highly shared sequence variants.

There are many counts of this clone. No antigen is known for it. Germline V gene data show CDR1 as SQVTM and CDR2 as ANQGSEA. With 7 bases removed from V and 5 bases from J, the gap between germline ends came to 16 bases. The CDR3 runs 13 residues. Primers for the PCR totalled 60 Vbeta and 13 Jbeta. Generated by immunoSEQ multiplex PCR, the TCRdb table keeps only in-frame clones and is missing some. The sample includes roughly 130,000 clones, 6.5% to 9.5% of them seen just once. This sequence joins TRBV29-1 and TRBJ2-3; tentative D call: TRBD2 (5 bases). Sequencing input: PBMCs. The receptor comes from a middle-aged man in good health and CMV-seronegative. CDR3 loop: CSGGDGSGDTQYF. DNA for the CDR3: TGCAGCGGGGGAGACGGCTCGGGAGATACGCAGTATTTT.